The entry below describes one T cell receptor (beta chain). Its antigen is as yet unknown. A universal primer site came from template switching; cDNA carried unique molecular identifiers. TCRdb re-called the 5' RACE reads with MiXCR, one entry per CDR3 protein. The sample lists around 1.7 million distinct CDR3 sequences, under 35% seen once, with more than 0.25% in the top ten. These data originate in a study of identical twins. There are 16 residues in the CDR3. Broader study findings: Twins' excess sharing was less marked for out-of-frame beta sequences. Cross-sectional statistical analysis, not tracking of the same donors, underpinned the conclusions.

Healthy Caucasians were all of the donors. The sequence was collected from a newborn girl in good health. This chain joins TRBV21-1 and TRBJ1-2; TRBD1, the table's D call, was not compared with the DNA. TRBV21-1 is reported as a pseudogene. Specimen: cord blood. The CDR3 spells CASSKRPSGTGNGYTF. Written as DNA, the CDR3 is TGTGCCAGCAGCAAAAGGCCTTCCGGGACAGGGAATGGCTACACCTTC.